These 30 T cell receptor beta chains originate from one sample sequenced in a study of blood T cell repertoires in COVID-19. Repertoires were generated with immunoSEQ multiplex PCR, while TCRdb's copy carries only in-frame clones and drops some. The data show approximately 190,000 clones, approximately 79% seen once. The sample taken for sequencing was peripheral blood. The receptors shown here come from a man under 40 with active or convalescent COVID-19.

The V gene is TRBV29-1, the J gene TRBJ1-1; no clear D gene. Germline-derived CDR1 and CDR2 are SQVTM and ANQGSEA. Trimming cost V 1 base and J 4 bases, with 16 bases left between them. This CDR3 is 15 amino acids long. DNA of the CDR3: TGCAGCGTTGAAGTTTGGGGAGGTAAGGCCACTGAAGCTTTCTTT. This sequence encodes CSVEVWGGKATEAFF. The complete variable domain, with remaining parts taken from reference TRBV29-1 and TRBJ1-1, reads SAVISQKPSRDICQRGTSLTIQCQVDSQVTMMFWYRQQPGQSLTLIATANQGSEATYESGFVIDKFPISRPNLTFSTLTVSNMSPEDSSIYLCSVEVWGGKATEAFFGQGTRLTVV.

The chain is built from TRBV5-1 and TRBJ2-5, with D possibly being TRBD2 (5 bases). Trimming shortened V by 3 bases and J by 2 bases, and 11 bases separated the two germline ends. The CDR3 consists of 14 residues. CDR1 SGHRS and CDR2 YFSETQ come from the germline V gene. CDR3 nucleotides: TGCGCCAGCAGCTACCGGACTGGTCAAGAGACCCAGTACTTC. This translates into CASSYRTGQETQYF.

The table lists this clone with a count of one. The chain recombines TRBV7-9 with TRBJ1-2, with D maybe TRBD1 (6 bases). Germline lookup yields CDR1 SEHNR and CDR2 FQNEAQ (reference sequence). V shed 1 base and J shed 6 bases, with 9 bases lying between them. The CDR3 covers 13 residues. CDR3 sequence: CASSLGNRDGYTF. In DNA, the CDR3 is TGTGCCAGCAGCTTAGGCAACAGGGATGGCTACACCTTC.

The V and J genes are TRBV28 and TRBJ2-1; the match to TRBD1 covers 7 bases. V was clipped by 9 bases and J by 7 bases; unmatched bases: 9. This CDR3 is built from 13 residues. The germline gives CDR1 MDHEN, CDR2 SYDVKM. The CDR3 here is CASSGTVANEQFF. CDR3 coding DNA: TGTGCCAGTTCAGGGACAGTTGCGAATGAGCAGTTCTTC.

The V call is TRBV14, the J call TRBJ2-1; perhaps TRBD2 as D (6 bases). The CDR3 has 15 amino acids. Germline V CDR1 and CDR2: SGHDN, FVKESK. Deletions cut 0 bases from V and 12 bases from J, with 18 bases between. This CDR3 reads CASSQDTGDVLGQFF. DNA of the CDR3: TGTGCCAGCAGCCAAGATACGGGGGACGTTCTTGGGCAGTTCTTC.

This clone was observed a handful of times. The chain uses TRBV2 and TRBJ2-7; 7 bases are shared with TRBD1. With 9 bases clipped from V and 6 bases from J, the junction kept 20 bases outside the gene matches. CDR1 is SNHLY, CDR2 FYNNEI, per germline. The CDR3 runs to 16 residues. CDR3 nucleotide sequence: TGTGCCAGTTCGAGAAGGTTTGGTCAGGGGGTAGGCGAGCAGTACGTC. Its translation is CASSRRFGQGVGEQYV.

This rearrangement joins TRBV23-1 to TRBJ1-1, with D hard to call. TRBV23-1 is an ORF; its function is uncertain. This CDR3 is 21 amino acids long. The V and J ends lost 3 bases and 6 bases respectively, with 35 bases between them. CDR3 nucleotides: TGCGCCAGCAGTCAGCTCCGGGAGGCGGTTAACCCCGGGGTCGTGGTCCCTGAAGCTTTCTTT. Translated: CASSQLREAVNPGVVVPEAFF.

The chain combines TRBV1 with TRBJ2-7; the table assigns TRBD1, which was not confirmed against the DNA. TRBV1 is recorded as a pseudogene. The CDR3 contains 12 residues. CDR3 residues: CTTQGRGYEQYV. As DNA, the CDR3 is TGCACCACCCAGGGAAGGGGCTACGAGCAGTACGTC.

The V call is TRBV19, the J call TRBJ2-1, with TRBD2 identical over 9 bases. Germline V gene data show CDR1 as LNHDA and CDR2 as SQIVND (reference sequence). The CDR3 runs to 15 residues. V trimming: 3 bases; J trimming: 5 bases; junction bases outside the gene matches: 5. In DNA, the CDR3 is TGTGCCAGTAGTATTAATAGCGGGGGTCACAATGAGCAGTTCTTC. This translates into CASSINSGGHNEQFF.

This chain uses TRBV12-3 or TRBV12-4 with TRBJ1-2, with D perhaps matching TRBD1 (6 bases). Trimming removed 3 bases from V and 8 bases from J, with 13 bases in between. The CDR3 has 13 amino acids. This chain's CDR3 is CASSLTAGGGYTF. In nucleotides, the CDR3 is TGTGCCAGCAGTTTGACGGCGGGGGGCGGCTACACCTTC.

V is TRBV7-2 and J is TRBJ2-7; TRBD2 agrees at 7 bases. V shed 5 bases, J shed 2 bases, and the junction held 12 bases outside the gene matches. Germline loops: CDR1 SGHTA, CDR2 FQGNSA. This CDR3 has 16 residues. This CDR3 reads CASSPPWGSGPYEQYF. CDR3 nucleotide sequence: TGTGCCAGCAGCCCCCCGTGGGGTAGCGGGCCCTACGAGCAGTACTTC.

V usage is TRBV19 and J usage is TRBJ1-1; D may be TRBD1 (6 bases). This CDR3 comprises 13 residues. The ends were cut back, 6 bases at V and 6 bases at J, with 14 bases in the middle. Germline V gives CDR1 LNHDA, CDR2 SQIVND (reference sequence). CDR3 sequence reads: CASSLGPGAEAFF. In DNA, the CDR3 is TGTGCCAGTAGCCTCGGCCCAGGGGCTGAAGCTTTCTTT.

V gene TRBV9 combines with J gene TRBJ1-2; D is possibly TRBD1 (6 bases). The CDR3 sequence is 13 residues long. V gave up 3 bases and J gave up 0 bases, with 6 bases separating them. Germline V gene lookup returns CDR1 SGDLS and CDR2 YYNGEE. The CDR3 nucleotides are TGTGCCAGCAGCGGGACAGCTAACTATGGCTACACCTTC. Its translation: CASSGTANYGYTF. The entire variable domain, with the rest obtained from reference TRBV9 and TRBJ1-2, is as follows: DSGVTQTPKHLITATGQRVTLRCSPRSGDLSVYWYQQSLDQGLQFLIQYYNGEERAKGNILERFSAQQFPDLHSELNLSSLELGDSALYFCASSGTANYGYTFGSGTRLTVV.

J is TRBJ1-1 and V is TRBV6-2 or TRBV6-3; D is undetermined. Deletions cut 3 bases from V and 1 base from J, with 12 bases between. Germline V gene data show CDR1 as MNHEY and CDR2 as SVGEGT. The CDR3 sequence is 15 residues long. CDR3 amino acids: CASSYEWGGNTEAFF. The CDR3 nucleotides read TGTGCCAGCAGTTATGAGTGGGGAGGGAACACTGAAGCTTTCTTT.

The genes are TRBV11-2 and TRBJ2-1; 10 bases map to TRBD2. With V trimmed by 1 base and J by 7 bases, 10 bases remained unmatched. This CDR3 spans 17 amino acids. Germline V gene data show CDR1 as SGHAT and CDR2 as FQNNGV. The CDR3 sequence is CASSLGPSGGQGNEQFF. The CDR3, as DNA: TGTGCCAGCAGCTTAGGCCCTAGCGGGGGCCAAGGGAATGAGCAGTTCTTC.

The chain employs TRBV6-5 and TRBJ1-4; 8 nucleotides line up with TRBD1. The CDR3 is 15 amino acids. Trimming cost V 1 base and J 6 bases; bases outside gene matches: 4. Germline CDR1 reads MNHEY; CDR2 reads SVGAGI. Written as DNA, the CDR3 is TGTGCCAGCAGTTACTTCAGGGGGCGAGATGAAAAACTGTTTTTT. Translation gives CASSYFRGRDEKLFF.

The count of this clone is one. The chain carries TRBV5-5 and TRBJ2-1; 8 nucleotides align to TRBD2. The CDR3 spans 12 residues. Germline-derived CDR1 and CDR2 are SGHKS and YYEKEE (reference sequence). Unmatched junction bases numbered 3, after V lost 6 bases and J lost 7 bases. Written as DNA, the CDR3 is TGTGCCAGCATAACGGGGGGGAATGAGCAGTTCTTC. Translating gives CASITGGNEQFF.

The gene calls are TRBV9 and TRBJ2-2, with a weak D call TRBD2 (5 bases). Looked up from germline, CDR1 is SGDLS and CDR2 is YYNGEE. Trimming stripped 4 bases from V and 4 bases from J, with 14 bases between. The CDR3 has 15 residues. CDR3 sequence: CASSFTAGFTGELFF. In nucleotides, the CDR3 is TGTGCCAGCAGCTTCACGGCGGGTTTCACCGGGGAGCTGTTTTTT.

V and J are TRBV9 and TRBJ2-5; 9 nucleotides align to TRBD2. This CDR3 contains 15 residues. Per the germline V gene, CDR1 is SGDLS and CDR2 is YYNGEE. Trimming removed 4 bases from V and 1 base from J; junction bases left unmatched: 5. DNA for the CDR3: TGTGCCAGCAGCCCCGCGGGGGGGCCCCAAGAGACCCAGTACTTC. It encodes CASSPAGGPQETQYF. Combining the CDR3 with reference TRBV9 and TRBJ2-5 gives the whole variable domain DSGVTQTPKHLITATGQRVTLRCSPRSGDLSVYWYQQSLDQGLQFLIQYYNGEERAKGNILERFSAQQFPDLHSELNLSSLELGDSALYFCASSPAGGPQETQYFGPGTRLLVL.

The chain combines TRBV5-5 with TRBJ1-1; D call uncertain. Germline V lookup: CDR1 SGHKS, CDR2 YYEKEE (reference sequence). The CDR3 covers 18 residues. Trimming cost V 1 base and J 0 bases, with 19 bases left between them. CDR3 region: CASSLNQAVISMNTEAFF. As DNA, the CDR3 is TGTGCCAGCAGCTTGAACCAGGCTGTGATTAGTATGAACACTGAAGCTTTCTTT. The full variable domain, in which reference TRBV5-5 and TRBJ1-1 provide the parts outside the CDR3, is DAGVTQSPTHLIKTRGQQVTLRCSPISGHKSVSWYQQVLGQGPQFIFQYYEKEERGRGNFPDRFSARQFPNYSSELNVNALLLGDSALYLCASSLNQAVISMNTEAFFGQGTRLTVV.

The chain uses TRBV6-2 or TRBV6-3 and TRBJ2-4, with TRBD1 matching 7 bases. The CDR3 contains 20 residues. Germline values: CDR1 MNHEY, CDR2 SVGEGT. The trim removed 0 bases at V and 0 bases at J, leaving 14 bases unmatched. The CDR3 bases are TGTGCCAGCAGTTACTCGACAGGGAGCTTCCTGCCCAAAGCCAAAAACATTCAGTACTTC. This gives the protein CASSYSTGSFLPKAKNIQYF.

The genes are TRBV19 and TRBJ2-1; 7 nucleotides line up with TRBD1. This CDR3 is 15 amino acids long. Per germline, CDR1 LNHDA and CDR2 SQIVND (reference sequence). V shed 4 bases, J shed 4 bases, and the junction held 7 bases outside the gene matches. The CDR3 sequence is CASSTNRGGYNEQFF. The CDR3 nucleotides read TGTGCCAGTAGTACAAACAGGGGTGGATACAATGAGCAGTTCTTC.

DNA of the CDR3: TGTGCCAGCAGAGGACAGGGTTTGGGAGAGACCCAGTACTTC. Encoded protein: CASRGQGLGETQYF. The chain links TRBV25-1 to TRBJ2-5, with 8 bases fitting TRBD1. Germline CDR1 MGHDK, CDR2 SYGVNS. This CDR3 is built from 14 residues. With V trimmed by 6 bases and J by 4 bases, 7 bases remained unmatched.

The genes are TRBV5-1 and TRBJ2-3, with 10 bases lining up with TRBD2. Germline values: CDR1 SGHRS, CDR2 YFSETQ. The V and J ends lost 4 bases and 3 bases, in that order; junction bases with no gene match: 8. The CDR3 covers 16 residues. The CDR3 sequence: CASSRSLAGATDTQYF. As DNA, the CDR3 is TGCGCCAGCAGCCGCAGCCTAGCGGGGGCTACAGATACGCAGTATTTT. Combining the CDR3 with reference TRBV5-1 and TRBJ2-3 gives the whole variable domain KAGVTQTPRYLIKTRGQQVTLSCSPISGHRSVSWYQQTPGQGLQFLFEYFSETQRNKGNFPGRFSGRQFSNSRSEMNVSTLELGDSALYLCASSRSLAGATDTQYFGPGTRLTVL.

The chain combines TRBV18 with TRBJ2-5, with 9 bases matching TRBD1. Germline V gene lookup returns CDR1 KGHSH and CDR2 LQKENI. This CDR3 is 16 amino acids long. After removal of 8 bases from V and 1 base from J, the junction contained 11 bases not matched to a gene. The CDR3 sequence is CASLRKTGGSQETQYF. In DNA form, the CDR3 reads TGTGCCAGCCTTAGAAAGACAGGGGGAAGCCAAGAGACCCAGTACTTC.

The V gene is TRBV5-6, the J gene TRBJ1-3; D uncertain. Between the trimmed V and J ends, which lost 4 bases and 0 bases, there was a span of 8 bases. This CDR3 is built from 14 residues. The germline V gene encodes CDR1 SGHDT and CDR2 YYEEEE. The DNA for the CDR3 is TGTGCCAGCAGCCGAACTTCCTCTGGAAACACCATATATTTT. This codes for CASSRTSSGNTIYF.

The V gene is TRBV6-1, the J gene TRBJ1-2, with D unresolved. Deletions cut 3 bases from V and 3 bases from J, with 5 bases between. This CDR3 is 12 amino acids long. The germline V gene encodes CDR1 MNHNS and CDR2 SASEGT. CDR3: CASSEGHYGYTF. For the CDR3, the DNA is TGTGCCAGCAGTGAGGGCCACTATGGCTACACCTTC.

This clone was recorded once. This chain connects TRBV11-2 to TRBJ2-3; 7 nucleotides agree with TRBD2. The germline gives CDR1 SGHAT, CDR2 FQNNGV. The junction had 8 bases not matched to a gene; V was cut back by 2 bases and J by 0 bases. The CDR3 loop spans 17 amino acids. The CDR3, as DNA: TGTGCCAGCAGCTTATTGGCTAGCGGTGCTAGCACAGATACGCAGTATTTT. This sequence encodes CASSLLASGASTDTQYF. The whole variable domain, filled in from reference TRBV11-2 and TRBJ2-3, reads EAGVAQSPRYKIIEKRQSVAFWCNPISGHATLYWYQQILGQGPKLLIQFQNNGVVDDSQLPKDRFSAERLKGVDSTLKIQPAKLEDSAVYLCASSLLASGASTDTQYFGPGTRLTVL.

The CDR3 loop is CASSVAVGPQHF. The DNA for the CDR3 is TGTGCCAGCAGCGTAGCTGTCGGTCCCCAGCATTTT. The genes are TRBV9 and TRBJ1-5; no clear D gene. The V end was cut by 0 bases, the J end by 10 bases, with 8 bases between. The CDR3 covers 12 residues. CDR1 and CDR2 from the germline V gene are SGDLS and YYNGEE. Supplemented by reference TRBV9 and TRBJ1-5, the full variable domain reads DSGVTQTPKHLITATGQRVTLRCSPRSGDLSVYWYQQSLDQGLQFLIQYYNGEERAKGNILERFSAQQFPDLHSELNLSSLELGDSALYFCASSVAVGPQHFGDGTRLSIL.

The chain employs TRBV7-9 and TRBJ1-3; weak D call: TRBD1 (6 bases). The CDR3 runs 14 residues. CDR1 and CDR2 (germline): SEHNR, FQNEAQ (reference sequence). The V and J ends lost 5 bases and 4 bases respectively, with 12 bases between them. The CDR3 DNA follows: TGTGCCAGCAGCCCGACAGGTTACGGAAACACCATATATTTT. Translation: CASSPTGYGNTIYF.